The T cell receptor beta chain described here comes from a study of response to subunit inactivated influenza vaccine. Each CDR3 protein gets one entry after TCRdb re-called the RT-PCR reads with MiXCR. The data hold hundreds of thousands of distinct CDR3 sequences, with around 10% observed a single time. Germline loops: CDR1 LNHNV, CDR2 YYDKDF (reference sequence). The CDR3 loop spans 14 amino acids. V was pared by 1 base and J by 5 bases, with 11 bases between. The data also belong to a second study, concerning T cells expressing NK-cell markers. This second report adds: Scientists made TCR beta cDNA using 5'RACE template switching with UMIs. The CD3+CD56-NKG2C+ fraction was also led by these clonotypes in four donors.

The chain links TRBV15 to TRBJ2-5; D ambiguous. This sequence originates from a man over 45 who received an inactivated influenza vaccine. The specimen was PBMCs from blood, collected on the day of vaccination. CDR3 loop: CATSRVPVGETQYF. CDR3 bases: TGTGCCACCAGCAGAGTGCCCGTTGGGGAGACCCAGTACTTC.